The 21 T cell receptor beta chains listed next were all sequenced from one sample in a study of T cell responses to AZD1222 COVID-19 vaccine. Clones were read by immunoSEQ multiplex PCR, and TCRdb kept only the in-frame ones, dropping some. The table has roughly 180,000 clones, around nine tenths seen once. The source material was peripheral blood, sampled on day 0 of AZD1222 vaccination. These receptors originate from an adult in good health.

This chain connects TRBV9 to TRBJ2-1; D not resolved. The V end was cut by 3 bases, the J end by 6 bases, with 13 bases between. The V gene's germline CDR1 is SGDLS and CDR2 YYNGEE. This CDR3 is 14 amino acids long. CDR3 bases: TGTGCCAGCAGCGGGAGATTGATTTCCAATGAGCAGTTCTTC. Its translation is CASSGRLISNEQFF.

This clone was detected a few times. The rearrangement joins TRBV18 to TRBJ2-2; no definite D call. Trimming left V 2 bases short and J 6 bases short, with 10 bases between. The CDR3 totals 14 residues. Germline V lookup: CDR1 KGHSH, CDR2 LQKENI. DNA of the CDR3: TGTGCCAGCTCACCAGTCAAAGGACCCGGGGAGCTGTTTTTT. It yields the protein CASSPVKGPGELFF.

Regarding this clone: Other DNA sequences in this specimen translate into the identical CDR3. This chain links TRBV6-5 with TRBJ1-5, with D possibly being TRBD1 (5 bases). The CDR3 sequence is 14 residues long. The germline V gene has CDR1 MNHEY and CDR2 SVGAGI. V shed 0 bases and J shed 8 bases, with 11 bases lying between them. The CDR3 protein is CASSYSGGEEPQHF. The CDR3 bases are TGTGCCAGCAGTTACTCTGGGGGGGAGGAGCCCCAGCATTTT.

The V call is TRBV6-5, the J call TRBJ2-1, with 9 positions matching TRBD1. The CDR3 runs 14 residues. J lost 10 bases, V lost 4 bases, and 8 bases had no gene match. Germline V gene data show CDR1 as MNHEY and CDR2 as SVGAGI. The CDR3 protein is CASSLQGAFQEQFF. CDR3 nucleotide sequence: TGTGCCAGCAGTTTACAGGGGGCGTTTCAGGAGCAGTTCTTC.

The genes are TRBV25-1 and TRBJ2-7; 8 bases align to TRBD1. Per germline, CDR1 MGHDK and CDR2 SYGVNS. V lost 2 bases to trimming and J lost 3 bases; unmatched junction nucleotides: 3. The CDR3 has 14 residues. Written as DNA, the CDR3 is TGTGCCAGCAGTGAAACAGGACAGGGCTACGAGCAGTACTTC. Translating gives CASSETGQGYEQYF.

The CDR3 region has the DNA TGTGCCTGGAGTGTACTAGGGGTGAGGAACACTGAAGCTTTCTTT. Its translation is CAWSVLGVRNTEAFF. The chain recombines TRBV30 with TRBJ1-1, with D possibly matching TRBD1 (5 bases). This CDR3 has 15 amino acids. Germline V gene sequence: CDR1 GTSNPN, CDR2 SVGIG (reference sequence). V was shortened by 0 bases and J by 1 base, with 12 bases between the two germline ends.

The chain has TRBV6-4 and TRBJ1-5; D call uncertain. CDR3 length: 13 residues. Trimming cost V 3 bases and J 6 bases, with 9 bases left between them. Per the germline V gene, CDR1 is MRHNA and CDR2 is SNTAGT. DNA of the CDR3: TGTGCCAGCAGTGAAGGGCGTTCTCAGCCCCAGCATTTT. This translates into CASSEGRSQPQHF.

The chain joins TRBV2 to TRBJ2-1, with 7 positions matching TRBD2. The germline gives CDR1 SNHLY, CDR2 FYNNEI. The trim removed 7 bases at V and 8 bases at J, leaving 5 bases unmatched. This CDR3 comprises 12 residues. The CDR3 DNA is TGTGCCAGCACCTTGGGGGGGTATGAGCAGTTCTTC. It is translated as CASTLGGYEQFF.

The count of this clone is one. The CDR3 here is CASTPGGLSYNEQFF. CDR3 sequence (DNA): TGCGCCAGCACTCCGGGGGGGCTCTCCTACAATGAGCAGTTCTTC. The chain combines TRBV5-1 with TRBJ2-1, with 8 positions matching TRBD2. CDR3 length: 15 residues. CDR1 is SGHRS, CDR2 YFSETQ, per germline. Trimming took 6 bases from V and 0 from J; bases not matched to a gene: 5.

This rearrangement joins TRBV18 to TRBJ1-2; 9 bases are shared with TRBD1. Germline trimming cut 2 bases from V and 3 bases from J; bases unmatched to any gene: 4. This CDR3 is built from 15 residues. Germline CDR1 reads KGHSH; CDR2 reads LQKENI. CDR3 nucleotide sequence: TGTGCCAGCTCACCATCGGGACAGGGCCACTATGGCTACACCTTC. Its protein is CASSPSGQGHYGYTF.

The V gene is TRBV5-4, the J gene TRBJ2-3; D might be TRBD2 (5 bases). Germline loops: CDR1 SGHNT, CDR2 YYREEE (reference sequence). This CDR3 spans 16 amino acids. The V end lost 0 bases, the J end lost 0 bases, and 11 bases lay between the germline ends. CDR3: CASSLVTRASTDTQYF. DNA of the CDR3: TGTGCCAGCAGCTTGGTCACGCGGGCTAGCACAGATACGCAGTATTTT.

The chain carries TRBV7-6 and TRBJ1-4; 7 bases map to TRBD1. CDR3 size: 19 residues. Trimming at V came to 0 bases and at J to 5 bases, leaving 15 bases not matched to a gene. Per the germline V gene, CDR1 is SGHVS and CDR2 is FNYEAQ. The CDR3, as DNA: TGTGCCAGCAGCTTAGCCACCGGCAGGGGGGCCGGAGGGAATGAAAAACTGTTTTTT. It translates to CASSLATGRGAGGNEKLFF. Full variable domain (remainder filled in from reference TRBV7-6 and TRBJ1-4): GAGVSQSPRYKVTKRGQDVALRCDPISGHVSLYWYRQALGQGPEFLTYFNYEAQQDKSGLPNDRFSAERPEGSISTLTIQRTEQRDSAMYRCASSLATGRGAGGNEKLFFGSGTQLSVL.

J is TRBJ1-4 and V is TRBV5-1; D possibly corresponds to TRBD1 (6 bases). Trimming removed 4 bases from V and 3 bases from J, with 10 bases in between. Germline CDR1 and CDR2: SGHRS and YFSETQ. CDR3 size: 14 residues. The CDR3, as DNA: TGCGCCAGCAGCACAGGGCGAGCTAATGAAAAACTGTTTTTT. Its translation: CASSTGRANEKLFF.

The chain has TRBV9 and TRBJ1-4; no definite D call. V gave up 0 bases and J gave up 6 bases, with 3 bases separating them. The length of the CDR3 is 12 residues. Germline-derived CDR1 and CDR2 are SGDLS and YYNGEE. The CDR3 here is CASSVGDEKLFF. The CDR3 DNA sequence: TGTGCCAGCAGCGTAGGGGATGAAAAACTGTTTTTT.

V gene TRBV9 combines with J gene TRBJ1-3, with D uncertain. Looked up from germline, CDR1 is SGDLS and CDR2 is YYNGEE. V lost 0 bases and J 3 bases, leaving 13 bases between the germline ends. The CDR3 has 16 residues. The CDR3 coding sequence is TGTGCCAGCAGCGTAGACGGGGTAACGGGTGGAAACACCATATATTTT. This gives the protein CASSVDGVTGGNTIYF.

The chain uses TRBV13 and TRBJ1-2, with TRBD1 matching 10 bases. The germline gives CDR1 PRHDT, CDR2 FYEKMQ (reference sequence). Trimming at V came to 5 bases and at J to 0 bases, leaving 6 bases not matched to a gene. This CDR3 is 16 amino acids long. Here the CDR3 DNA reads TGTGCCAGCAGCCTCGGACAGGGGGTATCTAACTATGGCTACACCTTC. This codes for CASSLGQGVSNYGYTF.

The chain joins TRBV27 to TRBJ1-5; 7 nucleotides line up with TRBD1. CDR1 MNHEY and CDR2 SMNVEV come from the germline V gene (reference sequence). The CDR3 totals 16 residues. V trimming: 4 bases; J trimming: 0 bases; junction bases outside the gene matches: 6. DNA for the CDR3: TGTGCCAGCAGTTCTAGGACAGGACCTAGCAATCAGCCCCAGCATTTT. It is translated as CASSSRTGPSNQPQHF.

J is TRBJ2-3 and V is TRBV24-1; 9 nucleotides match TRBD2. After removal of 9 bases from V and 3 bases from J, the junction contained 6 bases not matched to a gene. The CDR3 length is 14 residues. Germline V CDR1 and CDR2: KGHDR, SFDVKD. CDR3 amino acids: CATVGGRGTDTQYF. DNA for the CDR3: TGTGCCACCGTCGGCGGGAGGGGGACAGATACGCAGTATTTT.

This chain links TRBV7-9 with TRBJ1-5; D possibly corresponds to TRBD1 (6 bases). The CDR3 has 15 residues. V shed 3 bases and J shed 3 bases, with 12 bases lying between them. Germline V gene sequence: CDR1 SEHNR, CDR2 FQNEAQ (reference sequence). CDR3 coding DNA: TGTGCCAGCAGCTTCCAGGGGCTAGACAATCAGCCCCAGCATTTT. As protein: CASSFQGLDNQPQHF.

The gene calls are TRBV11-3 and TRBJ2-1; D is possibly TRBD2 (5 bases). Trimming cost V 1 base and J 8 bases, with 12 bases left between them. Germline CDR1 and CDR2: SGHNT and YENEEA. The CDR3 has 14 residues. CDR3 loop: CASSLGVGSDEQFF. CDR3 in DNA: TGTGCCAGCAGCTTAGGGGTTGGGAGCGATGAGCAGTTCTTC.

V usage is TRBV5-4 and J usage is TRBJ1-6; D is unclear. With 0 bases removed from V and 7 bases from J, the gap between germline ends came to 17 bases. The CDR3 contains 17 residues. CDR1 SGHNT and CDR2 YYREEE come from the germline V gene (reference sequence). In DNA form, the CDR3 reads TGTGCCAGCAGCTTGGATCTGGGTCCGCTACAGAATTCACCCCTCCACTTT. It codes for CASSLDLGPLQNSPLHF.